These 9 T cell receptor beta chains came from one sample sequenced in a study of T cell clonality in common variable immunodeficiency (dated by TCRdb to about 2015). The method was the immunoSEQ multiplex PCR assay. TCRdb mirrors the immuneACCESS table, restricted to in-frame sequences. Some clones are absent from its copies; in checked studies, under half trace to an unresolved V gene, and the reason for the others is unknown. The table shows 25,000 to 35,000 clones here, with no singletons. Roughly 4% of the sample comes from the top ten. Material: peripheral blood mononuclear cells. The receptors shown here come from a person aged 18 to 75 in good health.

Ten or more counts support this clone. The CDR3 bases that were read are TGTGCCAGCAACCATGGCTTTGGAGAGACC. Its protein product is CASNHGFGET. The CDR3 in full is CASNHGFGETQYF. The chain carries TRBV7-9 and TRBJ2-5, with D uncertain. The CDR3 extends 3 residues past the end of the read, so its final part is completed from the germline J gene. CDR3 size: 13 residues. Germline-derived CDR1 and CDR2 are SEHNR and FQNEAQ (reference sequence). Trimming removed 7 bases at V and 4 bases at J, with 13 bases between.

This clone was counted ten times or more. Read sequence stops 3 residues before the CDR3 end, and the germline J gene provides the missing end. V is TRBV5-1 and J is TRBJ2-7, with unresolved D. Germline values: CDR1 SGHRS, CDR2 YFSETQ. This CDR3 is 14 amino acids long. V was trimmed by 0 bases and J by 0 bases, leaving 7 bases between them. The DNA read from the CDR3 is TGCGCCAGCAGCTTGGGCGGCAGCTCCTACGAG. Residues: CASSLGGSSYE. In full, the CDR3 reads CASSLGGSSYEQYF.

This clone was seen at least ten times. The read finishes 3 residues shy of the CDR3 end, and the germline J gene is used to complete it. V and J are TRBV20-1 and TRBJ2-4; TRBD2 matches at 7 bases. This CDR3 is 16 amino acids long. The germline V gene has CDR1 DFQATT and CDR2 SNEGSKA (reference sequence). V shed 6 bases, J shed 7 bases, and the junction held 18 bases outside the gene matches. The CDR3: CSARSSLAESRNIQYF. The part of the CDR3 DNA that was read is TGCAGTGCGCGGAGTTCTCTAGCGGAGTCTCGGAACATT.

For this clone: The read is 3 residues too short to cover the CDR3 end, so that end is filled in from the germline J gene. The chain is built from TRBV20-1 and TRBJ2-1, with D possibly TRBD1 on 6 matching bases. The CDR3 spans 13 residues. Trimming removed 4 bases at V and 9 bases at J, with 16 bases between. Looked up from germline, CDR1 is DFQATT and CDR2 is SNEGSKA (reference sequence). The sequenced CDR3 bases are TGCAGTGCTATTCATCAATCCAGGGGTGAG. It yields the protein CSAIHQSRGE. The full CDR3 reads CSAIHQSRGEQFF.

This clone was found many times. The read ends 3 residues early relative to the CDR3; the germline J gene fills the gap. The J gene is TRBJ1-2, the V gene TRBV30, with TRBD1 matching over 8 bases. Looked up from germline, CDR1 is GTSNPN and CDR2 is SVGIG (reference sequence). The CDR3 is made up of 15 amino acids. V lost 2 bases, J lost 4 bases, and 9 bases stayed unmatched. The CDR3 protein is CAWSTGDRFFYGYTF. The sequenced part of the CDR3 DNA is TGTGCCTGGAGTACTGGGGACAGGTTCTTCTATGGC.

This clone was detected many times. The CDR3 end is not reached by the read, which stops 3 residues before it; the germline J gene fills it in. The genes are TRBV2 and TRBJ2-5; 8 nucleotides agree with TRBD1. Per germline, CDR1 SNHLY and CDR2 FYNNEI. V lost 7 bases, J lost 6 bases, and 13 bases stayed unmatched. This CDR3 comprises 15 residues. The sequenced part of the CDR3 DNA is TGTGCCAGCACCAACCCCCGGACAGGGAAGAAGACC. As protein: CASTNPRTGKKT. The CDR3, in full, reads CASTNPRTGKKTQYF.

This clone was detected ten times or more. The CDR3 end is not reached by the read, which stops 3 residues before it; the germline J gene fills it in. The chain joins TRBV20-1 to TRBJ1-2; D unclear. V was trimmed by 0 bases and J by 3 bases, leaving 14 bases between them. Germline V gene lookup returns CDR1 DFQATT and CDR2 SNEGSKA (reference sequence). The CDR3 has 15 amino acids. CDR3 amino acids: CSAREESPGDYGYTF. CDR3 DNA (partial): TGCAGTGCTAGAGAAGAATCCCCAGGCGACTATGGC.

Details on this clone: The read halts 3 residues ahead of the CDR3 end, with the missing end drawn from the germline J gene. V gene TRBV7-9 combines with J gene TRBJ1-2; tentatively, D is TRBD1 (5 bases). CDR1 is SEHNR and CDR2 is FQNEAQ in the germline V gene (reference sequence). The CDR3 spans 13 residues. The DNA read from the CDR3 is TGTGCCAGCAAGGGACTAGCGGGAGATGAC. Amino acid sequence: CASKGLAGDD. The whole CDR3 sequence reads CASKGLAGDDYTF.

The table lists this clone with many counts. The read finishes 3 residues shy of the CDR3 end, and the germline J gene is used to complete it. The V and J genes are TRBV12-3 or TRBV12-4 and TRBJ1-1; TRBD1 matches at 9 bases. The V segment lost 4 bases and the J segment 6 bases; nucleotides outside the gene matches: 6. The CDR3 is 14 amino acids. The CDR3 sequence is CASSYGTGQPEAFF. The covered CDR3 bases are TGTGCCAGCAGTTATGGGACAGGGCAGCCTGAA.